The rows below give T cell receptor beta chains drawn from one sample of a study of T-cell reconstitution after alpha-beta-depleted transplantation in children. TCRdb itself ran the PCR reads through MiXCR, one entry per CDR3 protein. The sample yields roughly 200,000 distinct CDR3 sequences, around 9.6% seen once. This sample comprised PBMCs from the stem cell graft donor, obtained from the stem cell graft. The receptors here all came from a human donor who donated a stem cell graft to a child with acute lymphoblastic leukemia. CDR3s include the opening cysteine and the closing phenylalanine or tryptophan. D genes are given only for firm matches. Rows give clone size only sometimes, using once, few, many, or a class for an expanded clone.

v_gene	d_gene	abundance	j_gene	CDR3aa	CDR3nt
TRBV7-2	-	many	TRBJ2-1	CASSLALGNEQFF	TGTGCCAGCAGCTTAGCCCTCGGGAATGAGCAGTTCTTC
TRBV4-1	-	many	TRBJ1-5	CASSQQGSNQPQHF	TGCGCCAGCAGCCAACAGGGTAGCAATCAGCCCCAGCATTTT
TRBV18	-	many	TRBJ1-1	CASSPDPTTGTEAFF	TGTGCCAGCTCACCGGACCCGACCACAGGCACTGAAGCTTTCTTT
TRBV25-1	TRBD1	-	TRBJ1-4	CASSAIQGDSEKLFF	TGTGCCAGCAGTGCGATACAGGGGGACAGTGAAAAACTGTTTTTT
TRBV10-3	TRBD1	-	TRBJ2-2	CAISDGTGKNTGELFF	TGTGCCATCAGTGACGGGACAGGGAAGAACACCGGGGAGCTGTTTTTT
TRBV24-1	-	many	TRBJ2-3	CATQGTFTDTQYF	TGTGCCACCCAGGGGACCTTCACAGATACGCAGTATTTT
TRBV10-3	TRBD1	few	TRBJ1-5	CAISEMQGANQPQHF	TGTGCCATCAGTGAGATGCAGGGGGCTAATCAGCCCCAGCATTTT
TRBV20-1	TRBD1	few	TRBJ2-3	CSAWTGASTDTQYF	TGCAGTGCTTGGACAGGGGCGAGCACAGATACGCAGTATTTT
TRBV5-1	-	-	TRBJ1-1	CASSLRLEAFF	TGCGCCAGCAGCTTGAGGCTTGAAGCTTTCTTT
TRBV20-1	TRBD2	few	TRBJ2-2	CSARDLRVGGDTGELFF	TGCAGTGCTAGAGATCTCAGAGTGGGGGGGGACACCGGGGAGCTGTTTTTT
TRBV3-1	TRBD2	-	TRBJ2-3	CASSGLAGGPDTQYF	TGTGCCAGCAGCGGACTAGCGGGGGGGCCAGATACGCAGTATTTT
TRBV5-1	-	many	TRBJ1-3	CASSLVPLSGNTIYF	TGCGCCAGCAGCTTGGTCCCGCTCTCTGGAAACACCATATATTTT
TRBV4-1	-	few	TRBJ2-7	CASSLGGDYEQYF	TGCGCCAGCAGCCTCGGGGGTGACTACGAGCAGTACTTC
TRBV20-1	TRBD1	-	TRBJ1-1	CSAGTDRENTEAFF	TGCAGTGCTGGGACGGACAGGGAGAACACTGAAGCTTTCTTT
TRBV4-2	TRBD2	-	TRBJ2-2	CASSQGLAGGNTGELFF	TGTGCCAGCAGCCAAGGACTAGCGGGGGGTAACACCGGGGAGCTGTTTTTT
TRBV11-1	-	many	TRBJ2-6	CASSFKRTGGSGANVLTF	TGTGCCAGCAGCTTTAAGAGGACTGGAGGCTCTGGGGCCAACGTCCTGACTTTC
TRBV15	-	many	TRBJ1-6	CATSRGGVSSYNSPLHF	TGTGCCACCAGCAGAGGCGGTGTTTCCTCCTATAATTCACCCCTCCACTTT
TRBV24-1	-	-	TRBJ2-5	CATSDRWALRGQETQYF	TGTGCCACCAGTGATCGGTGGGCCCTACGAGGTCAAGAGACCCAGTACTTC
TRBV9	TRBD1	-	TRBJ2-7	CASSPRGQGISEQYF	TGTGCCAGCAGCCCCCGGGGACAGGGGATTTCCGAGCAGTACTTC
TRBV6-1	-	-	TRBJ1-5	CASSEMGGGSQPQHF	TGTGCCAGCAGTGAAATGGGGGGCGGGAGTCAGCCCCAGCATTTT
TRBV5-1	TRBD2	-	TRBJ2-7	CASSSLWASGEYEQYF	TGCGCCAGCAGCTCCCTATGGGCTAGCGGGGAATACGAGCAGTACTTC
TRBV29-1	-	few	TRBJ2-3	CSVEGGGDTQYF	TGCAGCGTTGAAGGGGGCGGTGATACGCAGTATTTT
TRBV27	-	few	TRBJ2-7	CASSSGHGYEQYF	TGTGCCAGCAGTTCTGGACACGGATACGAGCAGTACTTC
TRBV5-1	-	few	TRBJ1-2	CASSPGTRANYGYTF	TGCGCCAGCAGCCCCGGGACTCGGGCTAACTATGGCTACACCTTC
TRBV12-3/TRBV12-4	TRBD1	many	TRBJ1-2	CASRGGGDYGYTF	TGTGCCAGTCGAGGAGGGGGCGACTATGGCTACACCTTC
TRBV11-1	TRBD1	-	TRBJ1-2	CASSGQVGRFDPTNYGYTF	TGTGCCAGCAGCGGACAGGTCGGGAGGTTCGATCCGACTAACTATGGCTACACCTTC
TRBV4-3	-	few	TRBJ1-6	CASSQEALGASPLHF	TGCGCCAGCAGCCAAGAGGCGCTCGGTGCTTCACCCCTCCACTTT
TRBV24-1	-	few	TRBJ2-3	CATADSADTQYF	TGTGCCACCGCTGACAGCGCAGATACGCAGTATTTT
TRBV4-2	TRBD2	many	TRBJ2-3	CASSQTALAGGDTQYF	TGTGCCAGCAGCCAAACGGCGCTAGCGGGGGGAGATACGCAGTATTTT
TRBV9	-	few	TRBJ1-3	CASSGYPDRSDIGNTIYF	TGTGCCAGCAGCGGATACCCTGACCGATCGGATATCGGAAACACCATATATTTT
TRBV20-1	TRBD1	-	TRBJ2-3	CSARDFQGAATQYF	TGCAGTGCTAGAGATTTCCAGGGGGCTGCTACGCAGTATTTT
TRBV7-9	-	many	TRBJ1-1	CASSAEWEAFF	TGTGCCAGCAGCGCAGAGTGGGAAGCTTTCTTT
TRBV5-6	TRBD1	few	TRBJ2-5	CASSGGLGQGAEETQYF	TGTGCCAGCAGCGGGGGGTTGGGACAGGGGGCCGAAGAGACCCAGTACTTC